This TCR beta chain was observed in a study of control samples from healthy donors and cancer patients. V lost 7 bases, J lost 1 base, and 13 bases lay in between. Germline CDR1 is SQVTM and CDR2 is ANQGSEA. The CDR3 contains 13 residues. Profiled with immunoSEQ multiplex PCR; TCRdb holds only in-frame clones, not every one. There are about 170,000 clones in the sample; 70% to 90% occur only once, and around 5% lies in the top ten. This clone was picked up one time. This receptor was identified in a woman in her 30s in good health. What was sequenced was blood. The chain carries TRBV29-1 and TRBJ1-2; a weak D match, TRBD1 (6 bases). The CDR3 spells CSARTDNNYGYTF. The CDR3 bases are TGCAGCGCCCGGACAGATAATAACTATGGCTACACCTTC. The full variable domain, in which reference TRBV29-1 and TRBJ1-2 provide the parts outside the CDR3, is SAVISQKPSRDICQRGTSLTIQCQVDSQVTMMFWYRQQPGQSLTLIATANQGSEATYESGFVIDKFPISRPNLTFSTLTVSNMSPEDSSIYLCSARTDNNYGYTFGSGTRLTVV.